The 10 T cell receptor beta chains in this list originate from one sample, sequenced in a study of PD-L1 blockade in urothelial cancer. Time point defined: peripheral blood 6 weeks after treatment start. Profiled with immunoSEQ multiplex PCR; TCRdb holds only in-frame clones, not every one. The table records roughly 100,000 clones, less than 90% of them present only once. Specimen: PBMCs, collected around atezolizumab (anti-PD-L1) treatment. Source of these receptors: a man between 65 and 85 years old with urothelial cancer.

The rearrangement uses TRBV30 and TRBJ1-4; TRBD1 might be the D (6 bases). V was shortened by 5 bases and J by 7 bases, with 17 bases between the two germline ends. Germline CDR1 is GTSNPN and CDR2 is SVGIG (reference sequence). The CDR3 is 14 amino acids. In nucleotides, the CDR3 is TGTGCCTGGCACGTGGACAGTCGTTCTGAAAAACTGTTTTTT. It is translated as CAWHVDSRSEKLFF.

This chain joins TRBV7-8 and TRBJ2-7; D possibly corresponds to TRBD2 (7 bases). This CDR3 comprises 14 residues. Germline assignment: CDR1 SGHVS and CDR2 FQNEAQ. V lost 5 bases, J lost 4 bases, and 15 bases lay in between. CDR3 protein: CASSLRGGRYEQYF. The CDR3 DNA reads as TGTGCCAGCAGCCTAAGGGGGGGGCGGTACGAGCAGTACTTC. Using reference TRBV7-8 and TRBJ2-7 for the parts outside the CDR3, the full variable domain is GAGVSQSPRYKVAKRGQDVALRCDPISGHVSLFWYQQALGQGPEFLTYFQNEAQLDKSGLPSDRFFAERPEGSVSTLKIQRTQQEDSAVYLCASSLRGGRYEQYFGPGTRLTVT.

This chain connects TRBV5-1 to TRBJ1-2; D perhaps matches TRBD1 (5 bases). The CDR3 contains 15 residues. The germline CDR1 and CDR2 sequences are SGHRS and YFSETQ. Trimming removed 4 bases at V and 3 bases at J, with 16 bases between. DNA for the CDR3: TGCGCCAGCAGCCCGGGACTACTAGGGGACTATGGCTACACCTTC. Amino acids: CASSPGLLGDYGYTF.

The CDR3 DNA sequence: TGTGCCAGCAGCTTGGATCTAGGGGTGATCTCTGGAAACACCATATATTTT. It specifies CASSLDLGVISGNTIYF. This rearrangement joins TRBV5-4 to TRBJ1-3; perhaps TRBD1 as D (5 bases). The CDR3 is 17 residues long. Germline CDR1 reads SGHNT; CDR2 reads YYREEE (reference sequence). V lost 0 bases and J lost 0, with 13 bases in between.

V usage is TRBV7-9 and J usage is TRBJ1-2, with 9 bases lining up with TRBD1. Losses at the gene ends were 10 bases for V and 8 bases for J; bases not matched to a gene: 11. From germline, CDR1 is SEHNR and CDR2 FQNEAQ (reference sequence). This CDR3 comprises 13 residues. The CDR3 sequence is CATPANRGRGYTF. The DNA of the CDR3 is TGTGCCACCCCCGCTAACAGGGGGCGAGGCTACACCTTC.

The V and J genes are TRBV27 and TRBJ1-4; no firm D call. V was trimmed by 3 bases and J by 0 bases, leaving 5 bases between them. This CDR3 is built from 14 residues. Germline lookup yields CDR1 MNHEY and CDR2 SMNVEV (reference sequence). In DNA form, the CDR3 reads TGTGCCAGCAGTTTGGCAGCAACTAATGAAAAACTGTTTTTT. It yields the protein CASSLAATNEKLFF.

The J gene is TRBJ2-3, the V gene TRBV6-4, with TRBD1 matching 10 bases. CDR3 length: 14 residues. Trimming cost V 10 bases and J 3 bases; bases outside gene matches: 7. Looked up from germline, CDR1 is MRHNA and CDR2 is SNTAGT. CDR3 residues: CAMNRDRGTDTQYF. The DNA for the CDR3 is TGTGCCATGAACCGGGACAGGGGTACAGATACGCAGTATTTT.

This chain connects TRBV4-1 to TRBJ2-1; perhaps TRBD1 as D (5 bases). CDR1 is MGHRA, CDR2 YSYEKL, per germline. Between the trimmed V and J ends, which lost 3 bases and 6 bases, there was a span of 9 bases. The CDR3 has 13 residues. CDR3 DNA sequence: TGCGCCAGCAGCCATGCTCAGGGCAATGAGCAGTTCTTC. Encoded protein: CASSHAQGNEQFF.

The V call is TRBV18, the J call TRBJ1-5, with D possibly TRBD1 on 6 matching bases. The V gene lost 6 bases and the J gene lost 3 bases, with 15 bases spanning the gap. The CDR3 is 15 residues long. Germline CDR1 and CDR2: KGHSH and LQKENI. CDR3 in amino acids: CASSPFGGFNQPQHF. In DNA form, the CDR3 reads TGTGCCAGCTCTCCATTTGGGGGCTTCAATCAGCCCCAGCATTTT. Using reference TRBV18 and TRBJ1-5 for the parts outside the CDR3, the full variable domain is NAGVMQNPRHLVRRRGQEARLRCSPMKGHSHVYWYRQLPEEGLKFMVYLQKENIIDESGMPKERFSAEFPKEGPSILRIQQVVRGDSAAYFCASSPFGGFNQPQHFGDGTRLSIL.

This sequence joins TRBV28 and TRBJ2-1, with a weak D call TRBD1 (5 bases). This CDR3 has 15 residues. The germline gives CDR1 MDHEN, CDR2 SYDVKM. Trimming shortened V by 5 bases and J by 6 bases, and 17 bases separated the two germline ends. This CDR3 is CASSPRGQGRNEQFF. As DNA, the CDR3 is TGTGCCAGCAGTCCTAGGGGCCAAGGGCGCAATGAGCAGTTCTTC.